This is a list of T cell receptor beta chains from one sample in a study of blood T cell repertoires in COVID-19. Assay used: immunoSEQ multiplex PCR; TCRdb lists only in-frame clones, some missing. In the table there are fewer than 300,000 clones, 80% to 90% of which are singletons. Sequenced: peripheral blood. These TCRs come from a man aged 25-45 years with acute or convalescent COVID-19. Both conserved end residues are part of each CDR3. A D gene is named only where the DNA matches it firmly. Only some rows state a clone size, as once, few, many or a class for expanded clones.

v_gene	d_gene	abundance	j_gene	len	CDR3aa	CDR3nt
TRBV27	.	.	TRBJ1-1	14	CASSLVPEVAEAFF	TGTGCCAGCAGTTTGGTGCCGGAGGTCGCCGAAGCTTTCTTT
TRBV19	.	.	TRBJ2-1	12	CASRETHNEQFF	TGTGCCAGTAGGGAGACTCACAATGAGCAGTTCTTC
TRBV19	.	.	TRBJ2-7	13	CASSTDIAYEQYF	TGTGCCAGTAGTACGGACATCGCCTACGAGCAGTACTTC
TRBV6-5	.	.	TRBJ1-1	13	CATLRGMNTEAFF	TGTGCCACCCTACGAGGGATGAACACTGAAGCTTTCTTT
TRBV6-5	TRBD1	.	TRBJ1-4	14	CASYLGTAVEKLFF	TGTGCCAGCTATCTCGGGACAGCAGTTGAAAAACTGTTTTTT
TRBV19	TRBD2	.	TRBJ2-3	15	CASRDAGGDTDTQYF	TGTGCCAGTAGGGACGCGGGGGGCGACACAGATACGCAGTATTTT
TRBV11-2	.	.	TRBJ2-5	15	CASSPNTAGGETQYF	TGTGCCAGCAGCCCGAACACGGCCGGCGGGGAGACCCAGTACTTC
TRBV5-1	TRBD2	.	TRBJ2-5	18	CASSLGLAGPIKGETQYF	TGCGCCAGCAGCTTGGGACTAGCGGGACCGATTAAGGGGGAGACCCAGTACTTC
TRBV4-2	.	.	TRBJ2-1	16	CASSQMPGLAYNEQFF	TGTGCCAGCAGCCAAATGCCCGGACTTGCATACAATGAGCAGTTCTTC
TRBV7-7	TRBD2	.	TRBJ2-1	12	CASSPGGIEQFF	TGTGCTAGCAGCCCCGGGGGGATCGAGCAGTTCTTC
TRBV28	.	.	TRBJ1-1	14	CASSLFRTGTEAFF	TGTGCCAGCAGTTTGTTCAGAACGGGTACTGAAGCTTTCTTT
TRBV14	.	.	TRBJ1-2	14	CASSLGQSHYGYTF	TGTGCCAGCAGCCTCGGACAGAGCCACTATGGCTACACCTTC
TRBV30	TRBD1	.	TRBJ2-7	16	CAWSRSTGGFLDEQYF	TGTGCCTGGAGTCGGTCCACAGGGGGCTTCTTAGACGAGCAGTACTTC
TRBV25-1	TRBD1	.	TRBJ1-1	16	CASSDPRTGVNTEAFF	TGTGCCAGCAGTGACCCCCGGACAGGAGTGAACACTGAAGCTTTCTTT
TRBV13	.	.	TRBJ2-1	17	CASSLGGTSPGVSEQFF	TGTGCCAGCAGCTTAGGTGGAACTAGCCCTGGGGTTTCTGAGCAGTTCTTC
TRBV6-2/TRBV6-3	TRBD2	.	TRBJ2-3	17	CASSYEERGGRTDTQYF	TGTGCCAGCAGTTACGAGGAGCGGGGGGGACGCACAGATACGCAGTATTTT
TRBV3-1/TRBV3-2	TRBD2	.	TRBJ2-2	14	CASAGDPNTGELFF	TGTGCCAGCGCGGGGGACCCGAACACCGGGGAGCTGTTTTTT
TRBV9	.	.	TRBJ2-3	13	CASSVEPRDTQYF	TGTGCCAGCAGCGTAGAGCCACGGGATACGCAGTATTTT
TRBV2	.	.	TRBJ2-2	15	CASKYRVRNTGELFF	TGTGCCAGCAAGTACAGGGTTAGGAACACCGGGGAGCTGTTTTTT
TRBV5-1	.	.	TRBJ1-2	16	CASSSPTGGGGYGYTF	TGCGCCAGCAGCTCTCCAACGGGAGGGGGGGGCTATGGCTACACCTTC
TRBV30	.	few	TRBJ1-6	15	CAWSVPSGMGSPLHF	TGTGCCTGGAGTGTACCATCAGGGATGGGTTCACCCCTCCACTTT
TRBV30	.	.	TRBJ1-5	14	CAWSPPARSQPQHF	TGTGCCTGGAGTCCCCCGGCTAGGAGTCAGCCCCAGCATTTT
TRBV21-1	.	few	TRBJ2-1	16	CASSKTLAGLYNEQFF	TGTGCCAGCAGCAAAACCCTAGCGGGCTTATACAATGAGCAGTTCTTC
TRBV29-1	TRBD1	.	TRBJ1-6	14	CSVRTGTQNSPLHF	TGCAGCGTTAGGACAGGGACCCAGAATTCACCCCTCCACTTT
TRBV28	TRBD1	.	TRBJ2-3	13	CASSRQGAGTQYF	TGTGCCAGCAGTCGACAGGGGGCGGGTACGCAGTATTTT
TRBV3-1/TRBV3-2	.	.	TRBJ2-7	12	CASSQTVSEQYF	TGTGCCAGCAGCCAGACTGTAAGCGAGCAGTACTTC
TRBV5-1	TRBD1	.	TRBJ1-4	17	CASSLDGTVATNEKLFF	TGCGCCAGCAGCTTGGACGGGACAGTTGCAACTAATGAAAAACTGTTTTTT
TRBV28	.	.	TRBJ2-7	12	CASSSWEREQYF	TGTGCCAGCAGTTCGTGGGAGCGCGAGCAGTACTTC
TRBV3-1/TRBV3-2	TRBD1	once	TRBJ2-6	15	CASSLNRGQFNVLTF	TGTGCCAGCAGCCTTAATCGGGGACAGTTCAACGTCCTGACTTTC
TRBV11-3	.	.	TRBJ1-1	19	CASSPPAYGGRLMNTEAFF	TGTGCCAGCAGCCCCCCGGCTTACGGGGGGCGTCTCATGAACACTGAAGCTTTCTTT
TRBV4-2	.	.	TRBJ1-5	15	CASSQERSASWPQHF	TGTGCCAGCAGCCAAGAGAGGTCGGCCTCGTGGCCCCAGCATTTT
TRBV4-1	.	.	TRBJ2-3	16	CASSQGGGLSTDTQYF	TGCGCCAGCAGCCAAGGGGGAGGTCTGAGCACAGATACGCAGTATTTT
TRBV5-1	.	.	TRBJ1-4	13	CASSLVQNEKLFF	TGCGCCAGCAGCTTGGTCCAGAATGAAAAACTGTTTTTT
TRBV7-9	.	.	TRBJ1-2	12	CASSPGEGGYTF	TGTGCCAGCAGCCCAGGGGAGGGCGGCTACACCTTC
TRBV16	.	.	TRBJ1-2	17	CASSPVGLRAGDYGYTF	TGTGCCAGCAGCCCTGTAGGACTCCGTGCAGGGGACTATGGCTACACCTTC
TRBV12-1	.	.	TRBJ1-6	16	CASSFARQGLNSPLHF	TGTGCCAGCAGCTTTGCGCGACAGGGTCTTAATTCACCCCTCCACTTT
TRBV28	TRBD1	.	TRBJ2-7	16	CASSRFRDRGINEQYF	TGTGCCAGCAGCCGATTCCGGGACAGGGGAATAAACGAGCAGTACTTC
TRBV3-1/TRBV3-2	.	.	TRBJ1-2	13	CASSQGPGNGYTF	TGTGCCAGCAGCCAAGGGCCGGGGAATGGCTACACCTTC
TRBV7-9	.	.	TRBJ1-3	16	CASSLVSTYSGNTIYF	TGTGCCAGCAGCTTAGTTTCCACTTACTCTGGAAACACCATATATTTT
TRBV9	.	.	TRBJ1-2	15	CASSASTGKGYGYTF	TGTGCCAGCAGCGCGTCCACAGGGAAGGGCTATGGCTACACCTTC
TRBV28	.	.	TRBJ1-6	13	CASSFHYRSPLHF	TGTGCCAGCAGTTTCCACTACAGGTCACCCCTCCACTTT
TRBV28	.	.	TRBJ2-7	11	CASSQSYEQYF	TGTGCCAGCAGTCAATCCTACGAGCAGTACTTC
TRBV10-1	.	few	TRBJ2-7	14	CASSPGTSYYEQYF	TGCGCCAGCAGTCCCGGGACTTCTTACTACGAGCAGTACTTC
TRBV13	TRBD2	.	TRBJ2-1	17	CASSFGRVAGGDNEQFF	TGTGCCAGCAGCTTTGGGAGGGTAGCGGGGGGCGACAATGAGCAGTTCTTC
TRBV9	.	.	TRBJ1-4	15	CASSPPGATNEKLFF	TGTGCCAGCAGCCCCCCAGGGGCCACTAATGAAAAACTGTTTTTT
TRBV6-4	TRBD2	.	TRBJ2-3	14	CASSDAGGTDTQYF	TGTGCCAGCAGTGACGCGGGGGGCACAGATACGCAGTATTTT
TRBV28	TRBD1	.	TRBJ1-6	15	CATNRGDRAYSPLHF	TGTGCCACGAACCGGGGGGACAGGGCCTATTCACCCCTCCACTTT
TRBV28	.	.	TRBJ1-6	14	CASSPPGDPKALHF	TGTGCCAGCAGTCCCCCAGGGGATCCCAAAGCCCTCCACTTT
TRBV7-6	TRBD2	.	TRBJ2-3	16	CASSLVTPTSTNTQYF	TGTGCCAGCAGCTTAGTAACACCGACTAGCACAAATACGCAGTATTTT
TRBV5-4	.	.	TRBJ1-5	14	CASSLAGVEQPQHF	TGTGCCAGCAGCTTGGCCGGGGTTGAGCAGCCCCAGCATTTT
TRBV5-6	.	.	TRBJ2-6	15	CASSFRGSGANVLTF	TGTGCCAGCAGCTTCAGAGGCTCTGGGGCCAACGTCCTGACTTTC
TRBV11-2	TRBD2	.	TRBJ2-1	16	CASRPGLGALYNEQFF	TGTGCCAGCAGACCGGGACTAGGGGCTCTATACAATGAGCAGTTCTTC
TRBV27	TRBD1	.	TRBJ1-2	13	CASRIRQGEGYTF	TGTGCCAGCAGGATCCGACAGGGGGAGGGCTACACCTTC